This T cell receptor (beta chain) stems from a study of T-cell memory formation after mild COVID-19. Study-wide results and caveats: Contracting CD4+ clones sat mainly in CM and EM; CD8+ in EMRA.

This clonotype was recorded at least ten times. Antigen: not known. TCRdb analysed the 5' RACE reads with MiXCR anew, one entry per CDR3 protein. The table records under 200,000 distinct CDR3 sequences, 10% to 15% of them present only once. This CDR3 is built from 13 residues. The V and J ends lost 1 base and 3 bases respectively, with 7 bases between them. V gene TRBV12-3 or TRBV12-4 combines with J gene TRBJ2-7, with D uncertain. The TCR originated in a man younger than 30 who had mild COVID-19 (a few samples of this study predate the infection). Cell type and time point are not known. The sample was PBMCs or a T cell subset sorted from them (not recorded which). CDR3 protein: CASSLGELYEQYV. Written as DNA, the CDR3 is TGTGCCAGCAGTTTAGGGGAACTCTACGAGCAGTACGTC.